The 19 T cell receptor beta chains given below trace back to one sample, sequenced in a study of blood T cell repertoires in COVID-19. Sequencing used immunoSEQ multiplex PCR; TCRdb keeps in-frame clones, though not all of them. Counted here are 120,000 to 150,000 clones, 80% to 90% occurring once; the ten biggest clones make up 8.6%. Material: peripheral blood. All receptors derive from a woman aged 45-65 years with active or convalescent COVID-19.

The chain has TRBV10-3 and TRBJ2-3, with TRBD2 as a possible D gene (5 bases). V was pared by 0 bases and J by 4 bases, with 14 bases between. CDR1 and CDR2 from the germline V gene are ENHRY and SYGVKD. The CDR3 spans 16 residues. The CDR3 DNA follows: TGTGCCATCAGTGAGTCGAGGCGGAGGCCCCCAGATACGCAGTATTTT. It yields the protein CAISESRRRPPDTQYF.

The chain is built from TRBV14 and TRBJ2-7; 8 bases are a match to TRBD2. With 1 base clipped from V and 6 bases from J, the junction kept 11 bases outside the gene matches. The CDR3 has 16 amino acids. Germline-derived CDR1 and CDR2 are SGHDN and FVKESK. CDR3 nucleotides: TGTGCCAGCAGCCAAGTCTACCTAGCGGGCGTTTCCGAGCAGTACTTC. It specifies CASSQVYLAGVSEQYF.

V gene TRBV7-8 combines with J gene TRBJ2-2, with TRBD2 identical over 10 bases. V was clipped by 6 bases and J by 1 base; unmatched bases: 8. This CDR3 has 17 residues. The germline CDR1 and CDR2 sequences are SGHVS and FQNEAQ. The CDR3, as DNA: TGTGCCAGCAGTTGGAGCGGGAGGGCCTTGAACACCGGGGAGCTGTTTTTT. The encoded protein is CASSWSGRALNTGELFF.

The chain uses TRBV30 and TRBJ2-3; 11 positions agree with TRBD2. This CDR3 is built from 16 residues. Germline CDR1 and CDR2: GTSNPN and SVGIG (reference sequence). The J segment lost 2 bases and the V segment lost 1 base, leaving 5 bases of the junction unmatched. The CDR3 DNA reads TGTGCCTGGAGTGAGGGGACTAGCGGCTACACAGATACGCAGTATTTT. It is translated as CAWSEGTSGYTDTQYF.

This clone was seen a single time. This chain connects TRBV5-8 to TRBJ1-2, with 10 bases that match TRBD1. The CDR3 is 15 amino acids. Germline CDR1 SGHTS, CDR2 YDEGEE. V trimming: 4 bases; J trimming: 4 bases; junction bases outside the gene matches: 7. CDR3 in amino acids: CASSRGQGIFYGYTF. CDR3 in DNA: TGTGCCAGCAGCCGGGGACAGGGGATATTCTATGGCTACACCTTC.

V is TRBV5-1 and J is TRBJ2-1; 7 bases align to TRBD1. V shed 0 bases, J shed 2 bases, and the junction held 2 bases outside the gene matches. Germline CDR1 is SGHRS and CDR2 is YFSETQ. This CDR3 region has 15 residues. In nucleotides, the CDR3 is TGCGCCAGCAGCTTGGGAGGGGGCACCTACAATGAGCAGTTCTTC. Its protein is CASSLGGGTYNEQFF.

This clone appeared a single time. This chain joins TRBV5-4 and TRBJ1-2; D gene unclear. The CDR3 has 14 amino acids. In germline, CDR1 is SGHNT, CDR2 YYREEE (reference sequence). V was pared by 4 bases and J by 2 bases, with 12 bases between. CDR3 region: CASSQEGRNYGYTF. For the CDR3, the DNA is TGTGCCAGCAGCCAGGAGGGCAGAAACTATGGCTACACCTTC. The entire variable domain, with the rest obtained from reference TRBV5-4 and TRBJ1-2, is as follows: ETGVTQSPTHLIKTRGQQVTLRCSSQSGHNTVSWYQQALGQGPQFIFQYYREEENGRGNFPPRFSGLQFPNYSSELNVNALELDDSALYLCASSQEGRNYGYTFGSGTRLTVV.

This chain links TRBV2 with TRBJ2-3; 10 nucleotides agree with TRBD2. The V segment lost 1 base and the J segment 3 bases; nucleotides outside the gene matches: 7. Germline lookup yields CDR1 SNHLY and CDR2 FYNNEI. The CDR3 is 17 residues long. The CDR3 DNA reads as TGTGCCAGCAGTGAAGTTTTAGCGGGGGGAGGTACAGATACGCAGTATTTT. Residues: CASSEVLAGGGTDTQYF.

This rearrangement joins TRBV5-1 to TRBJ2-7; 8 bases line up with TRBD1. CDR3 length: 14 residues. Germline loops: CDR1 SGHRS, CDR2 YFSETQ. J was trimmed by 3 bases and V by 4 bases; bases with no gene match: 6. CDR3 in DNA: TGCGCCAGCAGCACGGGACAGGTGGGCTACGAGCAGTACTTC. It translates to CASSTGQVGYEQYF.

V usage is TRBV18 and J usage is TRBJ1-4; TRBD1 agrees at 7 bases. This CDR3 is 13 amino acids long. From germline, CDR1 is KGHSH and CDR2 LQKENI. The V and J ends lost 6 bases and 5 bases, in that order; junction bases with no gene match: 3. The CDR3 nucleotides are TGTGCCAGCTCCCCGGGACAGAATGAAAAACTGTTTTTT. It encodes CASSPGQNEKLFF.

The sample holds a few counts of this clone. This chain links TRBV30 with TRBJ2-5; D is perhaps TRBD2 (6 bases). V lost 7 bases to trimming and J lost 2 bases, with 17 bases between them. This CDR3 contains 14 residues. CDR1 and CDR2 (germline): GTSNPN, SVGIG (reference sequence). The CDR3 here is CASTRGEVQETQYF. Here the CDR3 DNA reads TGTGCCTCGACGCGTGGGGAGGTGCAAGAGACCCAGTACTTC.

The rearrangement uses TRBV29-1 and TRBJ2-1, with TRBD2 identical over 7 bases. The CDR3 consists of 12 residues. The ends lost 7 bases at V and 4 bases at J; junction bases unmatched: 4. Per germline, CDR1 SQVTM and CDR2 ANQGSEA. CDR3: CSALAGYNEQFF. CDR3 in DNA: TGCAGCGCATTAGCGGGTTACAATGAGCAGTTCTTC.

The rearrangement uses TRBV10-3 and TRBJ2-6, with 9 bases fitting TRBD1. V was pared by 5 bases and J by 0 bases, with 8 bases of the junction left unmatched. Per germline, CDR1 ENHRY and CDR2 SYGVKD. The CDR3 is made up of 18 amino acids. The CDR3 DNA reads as TGTGCCATCAGTAACCGGGACAGGGTTCTCTCTGGGGCCAACGTCCTGACTTTC. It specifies CAISNRDRVLSGANVLTF.

This chain's CDR3 is CASSADSYGYTF. CDR3 bases: TGTGCCAGTAGCGCGGACAGCTATGGCTACACCTTC. The genes are TRBV19 and TRBJ1-2; TRBD1 might be the D (6 bases). Looked up from germline, CDR1 is LNHDA and CDR2 is SQIVND (reference sequence). The CDR3 is made up of 12 amino acids. V lost 6 bases to trimming and J lost 4 bases, with 9 bases between them.

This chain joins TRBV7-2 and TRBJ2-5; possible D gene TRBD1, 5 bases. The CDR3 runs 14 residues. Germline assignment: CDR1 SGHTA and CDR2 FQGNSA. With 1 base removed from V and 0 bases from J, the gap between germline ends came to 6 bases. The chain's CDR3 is CASSLDRYQETQYF. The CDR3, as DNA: TGTGCCAGCAGCTTAGACAGGTACCAAGAGACCCAGTACTTC.

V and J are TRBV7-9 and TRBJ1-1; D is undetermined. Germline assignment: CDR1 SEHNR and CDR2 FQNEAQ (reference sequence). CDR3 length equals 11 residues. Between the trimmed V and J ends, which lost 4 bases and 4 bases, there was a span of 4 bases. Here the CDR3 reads CASSSVTEAFF. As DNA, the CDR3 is TGTGCCAGCAGCTCAGTCACTGAAGCTTTCTTT.

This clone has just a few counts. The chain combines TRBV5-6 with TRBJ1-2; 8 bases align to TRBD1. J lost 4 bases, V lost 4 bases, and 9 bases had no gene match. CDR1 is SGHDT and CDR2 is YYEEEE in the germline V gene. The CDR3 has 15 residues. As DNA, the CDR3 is TGTGCCAGCAGCCCCGGGACAGGAAACTCCTATGGCTACACCTTC. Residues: CASSPGTGNSYGYTF.

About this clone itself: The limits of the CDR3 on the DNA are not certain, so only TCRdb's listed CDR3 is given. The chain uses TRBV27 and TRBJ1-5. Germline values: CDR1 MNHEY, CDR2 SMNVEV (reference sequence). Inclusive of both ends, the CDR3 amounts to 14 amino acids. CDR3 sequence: CASSSSGGGQPQHF.

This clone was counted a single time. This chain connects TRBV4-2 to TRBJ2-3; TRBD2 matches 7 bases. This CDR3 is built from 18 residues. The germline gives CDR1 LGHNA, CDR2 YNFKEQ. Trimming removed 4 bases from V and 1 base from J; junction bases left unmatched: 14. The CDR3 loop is CASSLVPLPSGGTDTQYF. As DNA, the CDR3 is TGTGCCAGCAGCCTCGTCCCTCTCCCAAGCGGGGGCACAGATACGCAGTATTTT.